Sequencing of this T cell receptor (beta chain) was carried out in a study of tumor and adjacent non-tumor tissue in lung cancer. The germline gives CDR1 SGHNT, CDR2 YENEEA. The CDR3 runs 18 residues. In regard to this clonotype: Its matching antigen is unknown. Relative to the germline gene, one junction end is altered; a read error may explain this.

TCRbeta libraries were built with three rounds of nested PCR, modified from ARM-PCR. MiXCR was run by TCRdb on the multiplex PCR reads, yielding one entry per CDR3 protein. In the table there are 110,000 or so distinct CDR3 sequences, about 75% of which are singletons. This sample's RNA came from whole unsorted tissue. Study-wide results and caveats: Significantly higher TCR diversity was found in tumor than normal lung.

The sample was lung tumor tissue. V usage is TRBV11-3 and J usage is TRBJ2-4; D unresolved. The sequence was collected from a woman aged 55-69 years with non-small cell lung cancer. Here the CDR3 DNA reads TGTGCCAGCAGTTTAGAAGGCCAGGCTATTAGCCCCAAAAACAATCAGTACTTC. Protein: CASSLEGQAISPKNNQYF. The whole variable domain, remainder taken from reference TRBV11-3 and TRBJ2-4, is EAGVVQSPRYKIIEKKQPVAFWCNPISGHNTLYWYLQNLGQGPELLIRYENEEAVDDSQLPKDRFSAERLKGVDSTLKIQPAELGDSAVYLCASSLEGQAISPKNNQYFGAGTRLSVL.